This paragraph covers one T cell receptor beta chain sequence. The table lists this clonotype with a few counts. This receptor's antigen is unknown. No base quality values were provided; no much bigger clone lies one nucleotide off. This entry comes from a study of T cells in Graves' hyperthyroidism and ophthalmopathy (dated by TCRdb to 2018 to 2020). A note on the overall study: Peripheral blood was collected at initial diagnosis, before any treatment. To identify distinguishing TCR V-J signatures, a discovery cohort of roughly 100 patients was used, comprising 40 to 45 with Graves' ophthalmopathy and approximately 58 with stable Graves' hyperthyroidism. Prospective prediction of ophthalmopathy was tested in an independent validation cohort of approximately 18 hyperthyroidism patients and around 16 patients who later progressed to ophthalmopathy. The approximately 100 discovery patients were randomly divided into training and test sets at a 7:3 ratio. The study also compared thyroid tissue and blood T-cell repertoires from 5 to 7 Graves' hyperthyroidism patients. Once sampling was done, hyperthyroidism patients were given methimazole at a starting dose of 30 mg daily, whereas ophthalmopathy patients were given high-dose intravenous methylprednisolone. According to the paper, TCR Vbeta CDR3 sequencing was carried out on over 130 peripheral blood samples, which came from over 40 ophthalmopathy, around 74 hyperthyroidism and some 17 progressor patients. General study outcomes and caveats: Most expanded thyroid clonotypes (frequency above 0.001) were also detected in blood, suggesting blood repertoires may reflect thyroid immune responses. No statistical method was used to set the sample size in advance, and investigators knew the group allocation. In validation, the model predicted progression to ophthalmopathy with approximately 70% sensitivity and about 73% specificity, a median of approximately 6.5 months before onset. Ophthalmopathy was separated from stable hyperthyroidism by a 13 V-J signature model, with just over 85% sensitivity and 81% to 82% specificity obtained in cross-validation and 80%/75% obtained in testing.

The CDR3 has 15 amino acids, counting the end cysteine and phenylalanine. Of all the DNA, just the CDR3 is kept, 45 bases in frame from base 1. The germline V gene sets CDR1 to SGHVS and CDR2 to FQNEAQ. Relative to germline, V is 0 bases shorter and J is 3 bases shorter, with 8 bases between their ends. The TCR beta CDR3 regions were amplified from RNA transcripts. The first round of RT-PCR for the TCR CDR3 was performed with the HTBI primer set and the Qiagen OneStep RT-PCR kit. The libraries were constructed in a second round of multiplex PCR and then size-selected and purified. Sequencing of the libraries was done on an Illumina HiSeq2000 using paired-end 100 bp reads. On the authors' methods: SOAPnuke was used to process the raw data, removing reads that contained adapters or uncalled bases, had a mean Phred below 15, or lacked an exact match to the constant primer or identifier. COPE v1.2.5 was used to merge the high-quality paired reads, and each unique nucleotide sequence was defined as a clonotype. MiTCR v1.1 was used to align clonotypes to the IMGT TRBV, TRBD and TRBJ reference segments. The analysis was restricted to V-J combinations with a frequency above 0.0001, which together covered 99.2% of the repertoires. A TCS score was defined as the ratio of F50 (clonal expansion) to E x V (chaos), with BLOSUM62-based TCRdist applied between CDR3 peptides within each V-J. Welch's t-statistics and random forest reduced around 510 V-J features to some 14, which were used in a naive Bayes classifier (R e1071). Using fastp trimming at Q25 and MiXCR clonotype assembly, TCRdb reanalyzed the public sequencing data and kept in-frame beta chains. Rows are combined by CDR3 protein, so each entry shows the most common genes and DNA. Here the V and J calls rest on TCRdb's processing, not on the authors' analysis. The sample records 300,000 to 450,000 distinct CDR3 sequences, about a fifth of which are singletons. Around two fifths of the sample is taken by the ten largest.

In the ophthalmopathy patients, disease was moderately to severely active, with a Clinical Activity Score of 3 or more, a NOSPECS grade of 4 or more, and a duration of less than 3 months. Any patient with an uncontrolled infection, another autoimmune disease, pregnancy or lactation was excluded. Diagnoses relied on clinical symptoms, serum thyroxine and TRAb, thyroid ultrasound and orbital computed tomography. PBMCs were isolated from about 9.2 ml of fresh peripheral blood by Ficoll-Paque density gradient centrifugation. Total RNA was extracted with Trizol reagent, and quality was checked on an Agilent 2100 Bioanalyzer.

Sequencing input: blood. The sequence derives from a young man with Graves' ophthalmopathy. The chain joins TRBV7-8 to TRBJ2-2; TRBD2 could be the D gene, as 5 bases match. CDR3 reads: CASSLAGVHTGELFF. In nucleotides, the sequence is TGTGCCAGCAGCTTAGCCGGGGTCCACACCGGGGAGCTGTTTTTT. The CDR3 plus the reference TRBV7-8 and TRBJ2-2 genes for the other parts give the full variable domain: GAGVSQSPRYKVAKRGQDVALRCDPISGHVSLFWYQQALGQGPEFLTYFQNEAQLDKSGLPSDRFFAERPEGSVSTLKIQRTQQEDSAVYLCASSLAGVHTGELFFGEGSRLTVL.